This T cell receptor beta chain was captured by sequencing in a study of blood T cell repertoires in COVID-19. Study-level background: Sites in the United States, Italy and Spain provided acute and convalescent COVID-19 samples.

Enrolment of Seattle patients took place during active infection, and they were followed longitudinally. This clone was detected only once. Libraries were prepared by immunoSEQ multiplex PCR; TCRdb keeps only in-frame clonotypes and omits some of them. This table has about 250,000 clones, approximately 88% appearing once. Germline V gives CDR1 SGHAT, CDR2 FQNNGV. The CDR3 extends over 14 amino acids. V lost 5 bases to trimming and J lost 8 bases, with 16 bases between them. The sample was peripheral blood. The J gene is TRBJ2-4, the V gene TRBV11-2, with D possibly being TRBD1 (5 bases). The sequence derives from a woman in her 30s with COVID-19, enrolled during active disease. CDR3: CASSKGAGVYIQYF. CDR3 DNA sequence: TGTGCCAGCAGCAAAGGGGCTGGGGTGTACATTCAGTACTTC.